The clone carrying this T cell receptor beta chain was detected only a few times. TCR beta CDR3 regions were amplified from RNA. A first-round RT-PCR of the TCR CDR3 used the HTBI primer set. TCRdb analysed the multiplex PCR reads with MiXCR anew, one entry per CDR3 protein. There are about 360,000 distinct CDR3 sequences in the sample; 15% to 18% occur only once, and around 30% lies in the top ten. V lost 3 bases and J lost 5, with 13 bases in between. CDR1 and CDR2 from the germline V gene are MGHRA and YSYEKL. The CDR3 spans 15 residues. Diagnostic decisions used clinical symptoms, serum thyroxine and TRAb, thyroid ultrasound and orbital computed tomography. The sample comes from a study of T cells in Graves' hyperthyroidism and ophthalmopathy.

The sequence came from a young woman with Graves' hyperthyroidism that later progressed to Graves' ophthalmopathy. Sequencing was performed on blood. The chain employs TRBV4-1 and TRBJ1-4; TRBD1 is a possible D gene (5 bases). CDR3 region: CASSHRDGLNEKLFF. CDR3 in DNA: TGCGCCAGCAGCCACCGGGACGGACTAAATGAAAAACTGTTTTTT.